The 32 T cell receptor beta chains listed next were all sequenced from one sample in a study of response to subunit inactivated influenza vaccine. TCRdb independently ran MiXCR on the RT-PCR reads; one entry per CDR3 protein. Among more than 700,000 distinct CDR3 sequences listed, over 20% were seen once. The specimen was PBMCs from blood, collected 5 to 6 days after vaccination. These receptors came from a man aged 45-65 years who received an inactivated influenza vaccine.

Only a few counts were recorded for this clonotype. The rearrangement joins TRBV29-1 to TRBJ2-7; a weak D match, TRBD2 (6 bases). The CDR3 is 13 amino acids. V lost 6 bases to trimming and J lost 0 bases, with 12 bases between them. The germline V gene encodes CDR1 SQVTM and CDR2 ANQGSEA. The CDR3 sequence: CSVRDSASYEQYF. CDR3 bases: TGCAGCGTCCGGGACTCGGCCTCCTACGAGCAGTACTTC.

About this clonotype: Given a much more abundant clone one base away, this may be a read error. V is TRBV6-1 and J is TRBJ2-7; 7 positions agree with TRBD2. This CDR3 comprises 13 residues. Germline CDR1 reads MNHNS; CDR2 reads SASEGT. CDR3 protein: CASRELWGGEQYF. DNA of the CDR3: TGTGCCAGCCGTGAGCTATGGGGGGGCGAGCAGTACTTC.

This clonotype was seen at least ten times. This chain links TRBV4-2 with TRBJ2-7; D might be TRBD2 (6 bases). Trimming cost V 0 bases and J 5 bases, with 14 bases left between them. Germline V CDR1 and CDR2: LGHNA, YNFKEQ. The CDR3 spans 15 residues. DNA for the CDR3: TGTGCCAGCAGCCAAGATGAAGAGGGAGGAGACGAGCAGTACTTC. Translation: CASSQDEEGGDEQYF.

The V gene is TRBV20-1, the J gene TRBJ2-2, with 13 bases that match TRBD2. The length of the CDR3 is 15 residues. J lost 7 bases, V lost 6 bases, and 8 bases had no gene match. Germline V gives CDR1 DFQATT, CDR2 SNEGSKA (reference sequence). CDR3 sequence reads: CSASGTSGKYGELFF. In DNA form, the CDR3 reads TGCAGTGCGTCGGGGACTAGCGGGAAATACGGGGAGCTGTTTTTT.

This clonotype was seen a few times. This chain connects TRBV7-7 to TRBJ2-5, with 8 bases aligning to TRBD2. J was trimmed by 5 bases and V by 2 bases; bases with no gene match: 10. The CDR3 length is 16 residues. The V gene's germline CDR1 is SSHAT and CDR2 FNYEAQ (reference sequence). Here the CDR3 DNA reads TGTGCCAGCAGCTTATCAGCGGGAGTGGGAGTTGAGACCCAGTACTTC. It is translated as CASSLSAGVGVETQYF.

This clonotype was seen more than once but under ten times. This sequence joins TRBV6-6 and TRBJ2-5; a possible D gene is TRBD2 (6 bases). CDR3 size: 11 residues. Germline V CDR1 and CDR2: MNHNY, SVGAGI (reference sequence). The V end was cut by 3 bases, the J end by 10 bases, with 9 bases between. The CDR3 nucleotides read TGTGCCAGCAGTTATGTGGGGGGCCAGTACTTC. Protein product: CASSYVGGQYF.

The genes are TRBV28 and TRBJ2-5; D is perhaps TRBD2 (6 bases). Germline-derived CDR1 and CDR2 are MDHEN and SYDVKM. Trimming pared 5 bases from V and 3 bases from J, leaving 16 bases between. This CDR3 has 15 amino acids. The CDR3 DNA sequence: TGTGCCAGCAGTCCCCTTGGGTTAGCGGAAGAGACCCAGTACTTC. As protein: CASSPLGLAEETQYF.

The V call is TRBV20-1, the J call TRBJ1-2, with unresolved D. Germline V gene sequence: CDR1 DFQATT, CDR2 SNEGSKA (reference sequence). Between the trimmed V and J ends, which lost 6 bases and 5 bases, there was a span of 13 bases. This CDR3 region has 12 residues. Here the CDR3 DNA reads TGCAGTGCCCCGACACGCTTATATGGCTACACCTTC. Protein product: CSAPTRLYGYTF.

The sample holds a few counts of this clonotype. The chain couples TRBV28 to TRBJ2-3; D is undetermined. The CDR3 totals 15 residues. V dropped 3 bases and J dropped 0 bases, with 10 bases sitting between them. Germline CDR1 MDHEN, CDR2 SYDVKM. The CDR3 DNA is TGTGCCAGCAGTTTTGAGGCGGCTAGCACAGATACGCAGTATTTT. Its translation: CASSFEAASTDTQYF.

This clonotype was detected only a few times. The V gene is TRBV7-8, the J gene TRBJ1-1; no clear D. Trimming took off 5 bases at V and 1 base at J, with 17 bases between the two ends. Germline V gene data show CDR1 as SGHVS and CDR2 as FQNEAQ. The CDR3 extends over 16 amino acids. In DNA form, the CDR3 reads TGTGCCAGCAGCCCGAGACGTAGAGACCCGAACACTGAAGCTTTCTTT. It codes for CASSPRRRDPNTEAFF.

The chain recombines TRBV29-1 with TRBJ2-7; D remains ambiguous. The CDR3 length is 15 residues. Germline V gene sequence: CDR1 SQVTM, CDR2 ANQGSEA. V was cut by 5 bases and J by 0 bases, with 17 bases left in between. CDR3 amino acids: CSVLLTQPSSYEQYF. The CDR3 DNA follows: TGCAGCGTTCTTCTGACACAGCCGAGCTCCTACGAGCAGTACTTC.

This clonotype was detected a few times. DNA for the CDR3: TGTGCCATCAGTGAGTCGATGACATCCTACGAGCAGTACTTC. Its translation is CAISESMTSYEQYF. This rearrangement joins TRBV10-3 to TRBJ2-7; D gene uncertain. V shed 0 bases and J shed 1 base, with 7 bases lying between them. The CDR3 is 14 amino acids. Per germline, CDR1 ENHRY and CDR2 SYGVKD.

There are many counts of this clonotype. The CDR3 DNA is TGCGCCAGCAGCCAAATTCTCACGGGACGCAACGAGCAGTACTTC. This sequence encodes CASSQILTGRNEQYF. V gene TRBV4-1 combines with J gene TRBJ2-7; the D call may be TRBD1 or TRBD2 (5 bases each). Trimming left V 2 bases short and J 5 bases short, with 16 bases between. The CDR3 has 15 amino acids. CDR1 is MGHRA and CDR2 is YSYEKL in the germline V gene.

This clonotype was detected ten times or more. The chain is built from TRBV29-1 and TRBJ2-7; tentatively, D is TRBD1 or TRBD2 (6 bases each). The CDR3 is 13 amino acids. Per germline, CDR1 SQVTM and CDR2 ANQGSEA. V lost 7 bases and J lost 3, with 16 bases in between. DNA for the CDR3: TGCAGCGCCGGGGGCGGAGAAATCTACGAGCAGTACTTC. It translates to CSAGGGEIYEQYF.

This clonotype was picked up a small number of times. V usage is TRBV25-1 and J usage is TRBJ2-5, with a possible D match to TRBD1 (6 bases). The CDR3 is 13 amino acids. Trimming took 5 bases from V and 5 from J, leaving 12 bases between them. Germline values: CDR1 MGHDK, CDR2 SYGVNS. Here the CDR3 DNA reads TGTGCCAGCAGTTCAACAGGGTACGAGACCCAGTACTTC. Translation: CASSSTGYETQYF.

This chain connects TRBV7-8 to TRBJ2-3, with 10 bases matching TRBD1. V trimming: 5 bases; J trimming: 1 base; junction bases outside the gene matches: 6. The CDR3 is 16 residues long. Germline loops: CDR1 SGHVS, CDR2 FQNEAQ. CDR3 coding DNA: TGTGCCAGCAGCCCAACCGGGACAGGGGGCACAGATACGCAGTATTTT. Encoded protein: CASSPTGTGGTDTQYF.

This rearrangement joins TRBV20-1 to TRBJ1-1, with a weak D call TRBD1 (5 bases). V was pared by 5 bases and J by 1 base, with 14 bases between. The CDR3 consists of 14 residues. Per the germline V gene, CDR1 is DFQATT and CDR2 is SNEGSKA (reference sequence). The chain's CDR3 is CSAPNPGGNTEAFF. The CDR3 nucleotides are TGCAGTGCTCCCAACCCGGGGGGGAACACTGAAGCTTTCTTT.

This clonotype came up once. V usage is TRBV29-1 and J usage is TRBJ1-2; a possible D gene is TRBD1 (5 bases). Germline V CDR1 and CDR2: SQVTM, ANQGSEA. This CDR3 spans 13 amino acids. The ends were cut back, 6 bases at V and 5 bases at J, with 16 bases in the middle. The CDR3 spells CSVDPRGGYGYTF. CDR3 DNA: TGCAGCGTCGATCCACGGGGGGGGTATGGCTACACCTTC. Full variable domain (outside the CDR3, taken from reference TRBV29-1 and TRBJ1-2): SAVISQKPSRDICQRGTSLTIQCQVDSQVTMMFWYRQQPGQSLTLIATANQGSEATYESGFVIDKFPISRPNLTFSTLTVSNMSPEDSSIYLCSVDPRGGYGYTFGSGTRLTVV.

This clonotype came up a few times. The chain carries TRBV12-3 or TRBV12-4 and TRBJ2-6; 8 bases match TRBD2. The V segment lost 5 bases and the J segment 0 bases; nucleotides outside the gene matches: 6. The CDR3 loop spans 17 amino acids. This CDR3 reads CASSLKTSASGANVLTF. In DNA form, the CDR3 reads TGTGCCAGCAGTCTAAAGACTAGCGCCTCTGGGGCCAACGTCCTGACTTTC.

A few counts support this clonotype. The chain joins TRBV7-2 to TRBJ1-2; tentatively, D is TRBD1 (5 bases). The CDR3 runs 13 residues. V was trimmed by 0 bases and J by 8 bases, leaving 10 bases between them. Per germline, CDR1 SGHTA and CDR2 FQGNSA. The CDR3 loop is CASSLAGAIGYTF. CDR3 bases: TGTGCCAGCAGCTTAGCAGGGGCTATCGGCTACACCTTC.

The V gene is TRBV4-3, the J gene TRBJ2-3; D is unclear. Germline values: CDR1 LGHNA, CDR2 YSLEER. This CDR3 is 16 amino acids long. Trimming shortened V by 4 bases and J by 0 bases, and 14 bases separated the two germline ends. Written as DNA, the CDR3 is TGCGCCAGCAGCCCGCAATACGGAACTAGCACAGATACGCAGTATTTT. Amino acids: CASSPQYGTSTDTQYF.

J is TRBJ2-2 and V is TRBV6-5; D remains unclear. Per germline, CDR1 MNHEY and CDR2 SVGAGI. Trimming removed 1 base from V and 3 bases from J, with 12 bases in between. The CDR3 has 16 residues. CDR3 sequence (DNA): TGTGCCAGCAGTTACTTTGCCAGAACTGACACCGGGGAGCTGTTTTTT. This encodes CASSYFARTDTGELFF.

In its sample, this clonotype was seen a few times. The chain employs TRBV6-2 or TRBV6-3 and TRBJ2-1; 11 bases agree with TRBD2. The CDR3 length is 13 residues. Unmatched junction bases numbered 8, after V lost 5 bases and J lost 14 bases. Germline V lookup: CDR1 MNHEY, CDR2 SVGEGT. This chain's CDR3 is CASSTLAGGSKFF. The CDR3 DNA follows: TGTGCCAGCAGTACCCTAGCGGGAGGATCTAAGTTCTTC.

This clonotype was counted a few times. The chain combines TRBV6-2 or TRBV6-3 with TRBJ2-3; 8 nucleotides agree with TRBD2. Per the germline V gene, CDR1 is MNHEY and CDR2 is SVGEGT. CDR3 length equals 16 residues. J gave up 1 base and V 0 bases, and 3 bases lay outside the gene matches. The CDR3 here is CASSYSVSGGTDTQYF. The CDR3 region has the DNA TGTGCCAGCAGTTACTCGGTTAGCGGGGGCACAGATACGCAGTATTTT.

This clonotype was seen more than once but under ten times. This chain connects TRBV7-6 to TRBJ1-4; D possibly corresponds to TRBD1 (6 bases). Germline V gene lookup returns CDR1 SGHVS and CDR2 FNYEAQ. The CDR3 runs 15 residues. Trimming removed 5 bases at V and 5 bases at J, with 15 bases between. The DNA of the CDR3 is TGTGCCAGCAGCGCGTTCGGGACAAGAAATGAAAAACTGTTTTTT. Amino acids: CASSAFGTRNEKLFF.

This clonotype appeared a few times. The genes are TRBV7-2 and TRBJ2-7; D is ambiguous. V was cut by 1 base and J by 2 bases, with 9 bases left in between. CDR3 length: 14 residues. Germline V lookup: CDR1 SGHTA, CDR2 FQGNSA. The CDR3 loop reads CASSLEGSPYEQYF. The CDR3 DNA reads TGTGCCAGCAGCTTAGAAGGTAGTCCCTACGAGCAGTACTTC. The full variable domain, rest sourced from reference TRBV7-2 and TRBJ2-7, is GAGVSQSPSNKVTEKGKDVELRCDPISGHTALYWYRQSLGQGLEFLIYFQGNSAPDKSGLPSDRFSAERTGGSVSTLTIQRTQQEDSAVYLCASSLEGSPYEQYFGPGTRLTVT.

V gene TRBV5-5 combines with J gene TRBJ1-5; 10 bases line up with TRBD1. This CDR3 region has 15 residues. CDR1 and CDR2 (germline): SGHKS, YYEKEE (reference sequence). J was trimmed by 7 bases and V by 3 bases; bases with no gene match: 7. The CDR3 protein is CASSWGTGDGQPQHF. CDR3 coding DNA: TGTGCCAGCAGCTGGGGGACAGGGGACGGGCAGCCCCAGCATTTT.

The table lists this clonotype with a few counts. This CDR3 reads CSARTSGSLPPEQYF. CDR3 coding DNA: TGCAGTGCTAGAACTAGCGGGAGCCTCCCCCCCGAGCAGTACTTC. The chain employs TRBV20-1 and TRBJ2-7; 11 nucleotides agree with TRBD2. This CDR3 has 15 amino acids. V was clipped by 2 bases and J by 6 bases; unmatched bases: 9. The germline V gene encodes CDR1 DFQATT and CDR2 SNEGSKA (reference sequence).

A few counts support this clonotype. This chain uses TRBV15 with TRBJ2-5, with D unresolved. Trimming pared 0 bases from V and 4 bases from J, leaving 6 bases between. The length of the CDR3 is 13 residues. In germline, CDR1 is LNHNV, CDR2 YYDKDF (reference sequence). In DNA, the CDR3 is TGTGCCACCAGCAGAGATTACGGAGAGACCCAGTACTTC. It codes for CATSRDYGETQYF.

The chain recombines TRBV15 with TRBJ2-3; D gene uncertain. This CDR3 has 14 residues. CDR1 LNHNV and CDR2 YYDKDF come from the germline V gene (reference sequence). The germline V and J ends were trimmed by 2 bases and 5 bases, with 11 bases remaining between them. The CDR3 reads CATSRSGPQDTQYF. The CDR3 region has the DNA TGTGCCACCAGCAGATCAGGACCGCAAGATACGCAGTATTTT.

The chain is built from TRBV24-1 and TRBJ2-3; D gene uncertain. The CDR3 is made up of 14 amino acids. Germline lookup yields CDR1 KGHDR and CDR2 SFDVKD. V lost 0 bases and J lost 2, with 5 bases in between. DNA of the CDR3: TGTGCCACCAGTGATTTGGGGGACACAGATACGCAGTATTTT. Translation gives CATSDLGDTDTQYF.

Only a few counts were recorded for this clonotype. CDR3 nucleotides: TGTGCCAGCAGCTTATGGGGACTAGCGGGATTAGATACGCAGTATTTT. It yields the protein CASSLWGLAGLDTQYF. The genes are TRBV7-2 and TRBJ2-3, with 13 bases that match TRBD2. CDR3 length: 16 residues. The V and J ends lost 2 bases and 5 bases, in that order; junction bases with no gene match: 4. Germline V gene data show CDR1 as SGHTA and CDR2 as FQGNSA.